This T cell receptor (beta chain) is drawn from a study of blood T cell repertoires in COVID-19. Study overall: COVID-19 samples from acute and convalescent phases originated in the United States, Italy and Spain. T cells, B-cell-depleted T cells, or PBMCs provided the cDNA or gDNA that served as material.

CDR1 MNHEY and CDR2 SMNVEV come from the germline V gene (reference sequence). This CDR3 has 12 residues. With 4 bases removed from V and 6 bases from J, the gap between germline ends came to 8 bases. As handled by the study authors: Reference gene primers were amplified, and this amplification served to estimate nucleated cell counts. Profiling relied on immunoSEQ multiplex PCR, and the TCRdb table lists in-frame clones only, not all of them. V and J calls and clone size are copied from that table; D and trimming were computed from the DNA. The sample has around 230,000 clones, roughly 80% seen once; the top ten hold 6% to 9.5%. Details on this clone: Other DNA sequences in this sample translate to the same CDR3.

V usage is TRBV27 and J usage is TRBJ2-3; no clear D gene. This TCR was sampled from a woman of 80 years or more with acute or convalescent COVID-19. Sample: peripheral blood. The CDR3 DNA is TGTGCCAGCAGTTCCCCCGGGGATACGCAGTATTTT. It yields the protein CASSSPGDTQYF.